The 10 T cell receptor beta chains below were found in one sample sequenced in a study of blood T cells in healthy people across ages. Together with a sample-barcoded 5' primer, a J-beta primer mix was included in a second PCR lasting about 6 to 11 cycles. TCRdb reprocessed the 5' RACE reads with MiXCR, giving one entry per CDR3 protein. The table has fewer than 650,000 distinct CDR3 sequences, about 26% seen once; the top ten hold 3% to 4%. This same sample was also taken into another study, of T cells of mothers and their children.

Sequenced: blood. The receptors come from a boy under 10 years old in good health.

The sample holds one count of this clonotype. This chain uses TRBV24-1 with TRBJ2-1; maybe TRBD2 (5 bases). Germline V gene lookup returns CDR1 KGHDR and CDR2 SFDVKD. V was shortened by 3 bases and J by 1 base, with 15 bases between the two germline ends. The CDR3 sequence is 17 residues long. CDR3 residues: CATSDDKGSGSYNEQFF. The CDR3 DNA reads TGTGCCACCAGTGATGACAAAGGGTCGGGATCCTACAATGAGCAGTTCTTC.

The V gene is TRBV7-9, the J gene TRBJ2-1; TRBD2 is a possible D gene (6 bases). Germline V gives CDR1 SEHNR, CDR2 FQNEAQ (reference sequence). Trimming removed 8 bases at V and 8 bases at J, with 19 bases between. This CDR3 is built from 14 residues. For the CDR3, the DNA is TGTGCCAGCGGAGGGGACTCCCTGAGCGATGAGCAGTTCTTC. Encoded protein: CASGGDSLSDEQFF. The full variable domain, in which reference TRBV7-9 and TRBJ2-1 provide the parts outside the CDR3, is DTGVSQNPRHKITKRGQNVTFRCDPISEHNRLYWYRQTLGQGPEFLTYFQNEAQLEKSRLLSDRFSAERPKGSFSTLEIQRTEQGDSAMYLCASGGDSLSDEQFFGPGTRLTVL.

This clonotype was detected many times. The chain recombines TRBV12-5 with TRBJ2-5, with D tentatively TRBD2 (6 bases). The CDR3 is 11 residues long. The V gene's germline CDR1 is LGHNT and CDR2 FRNRAP. In DNA, the CDR3 is TGTGCCAGCGGGTTAGAGGAGACCCAGTACTTC. It codes for CASGLEETQYF.

This rearrangement joins TRBV14 to TRBJ2-1; 7 bases map to TRBD2. This CDR3 contains 16 residues. V lost 4 bases and J lost 4; bases outside the gene matches: 10. Germline CDR1 reads SGHDN; CDR2 reads FVKESK. CDR3 region: CASSRGFQRGYNEQFF. CDR3 DNA: TGTGCCAGCAGCCGCGGGTTCCAGCGGGGATACAATGAGCAGTTCTTC.

The chain joins TRBV7-6 to TRBJ2-5; TRBD2 matches 11 bases. Trimming at V came to 6 bases and at J to 5 bases, leaving 11 bases not matched to a gene. The CDR3 extends over 16 amino acids. Germline V CDR1 and CDR2: SGHVS, FNYEAQ. The CDR3 nucleotides read TGTGCCAGCAGTCCGAATAGCGGGAGGGCCAGGGAGACCCAGTACTTC. Translating it yields CASSPNSGRARETQYF.

A word on this clonotype: The junction departs from the called germline gene at one end, perhaps through a read error. The chain carries TRBV20-1 and TRBJ2-1; 9 positions match TRBD1. The CDR3 consists of 19 residues. The germline CDR1 and CDR2 sequences are DFQATT and SNEGSKA (reference sequence). The CDR3 reads CSAREARGGTGSSYNKQFF. CDR3 coding DNA: TGCAGTGCTAGAGAGGCTCGTGGGGGGACAGGGAGCTCCTACAATAAGCAGTTCTTC.

Comments on this clonotype: A junction end diverges from the germline sequence, so it may reflect a read error. The chain links TRBV20-1 to TRBJ2-2, with a weak D call TRBD2 (5 bases). The CDR3 runs to 15 residues. Germline V gene data show CDR1 as DFQATT and CDR2 as SNEGSKA (reference sequence). The CDR3 nucleotides read TGCAGTGCTAGAGCGGCCACCCAGAACACCGGGGAGCTGTTCTTT. It codes for CSARAATQNTGELFF.

With regard to this clonotype: At one end the junction does not follow the germline gene, possibly because of a read error. CDR3 loop: CSAREGSRDQGTQYF. The CDR3 nucleotides read TGCAGTGCTAGAGAAGGTTCCCGGGACCAAGGGACCCAGTACTTC. The gene calls are TRBV20-1 and TRBJ2-5; D may correspond to TRBD1 or TRBD2 (5 bases each). In germline, CDR1 is DFQATT, CDR2 SNEGSKA (reference sequence). The CDR3 covers 15 residues.

The J gene is TRBJ2-6, the V gene TRBV27; TRBD1 might be the D (6 bases). Germline CDR1 and CDR2: MNHEY and SMNVEV (reference sequence). Trimming left V 5 bases short and J 1 base short, with 15 bases between. The CDR3 contains 17 residues. The chain's CDR3 is CASSANLRGSGANVLTF. DNA for the CDR3: TGTGCCAGCAGTGCCAACCTCAGGGGATCTGGGGCCAACGTCCTGACTTTC.

The rearrangement uses TRBV29-1 and TRBJ2-1; TRBD2 aligns across 7 bases. This CDR3 region has 15 residues. J gave up 3 bases and V 7 bases, and 12 bases lay outside the gene matches. From germline, CDR1 is SQVTM and CDR2 ANQGSEA. CDR3: CSAQRAGVNYNEQFF. The CDR3 DNA sequence: TGCAGCGCCCAGCGTGCGGGAGTAAACTACAATGAGCAGTTCTTC.